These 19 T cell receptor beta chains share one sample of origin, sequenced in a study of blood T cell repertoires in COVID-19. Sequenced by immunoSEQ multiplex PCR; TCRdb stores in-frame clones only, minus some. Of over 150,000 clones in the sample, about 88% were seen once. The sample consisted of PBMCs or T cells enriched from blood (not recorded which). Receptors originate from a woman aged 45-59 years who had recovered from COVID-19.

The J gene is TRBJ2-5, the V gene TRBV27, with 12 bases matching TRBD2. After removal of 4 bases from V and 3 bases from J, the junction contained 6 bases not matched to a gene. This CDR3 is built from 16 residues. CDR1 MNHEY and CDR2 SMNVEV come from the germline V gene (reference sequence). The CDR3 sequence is CASSSGLAGQKETQYF. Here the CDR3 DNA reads TGTGCCAGCAGTTCGGGACTAGCGGGTCAAAAAGAGACCCAGTACTTC.

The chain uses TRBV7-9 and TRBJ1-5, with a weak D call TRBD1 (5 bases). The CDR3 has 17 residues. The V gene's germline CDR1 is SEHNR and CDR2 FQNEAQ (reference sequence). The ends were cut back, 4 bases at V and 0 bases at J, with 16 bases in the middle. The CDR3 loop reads CASSSETRVYSNQPQHF. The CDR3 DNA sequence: TGTGCCAGCAGCTCAGAAACCAGGGTATATAGCAATCAGCCCCAGCATTTT.

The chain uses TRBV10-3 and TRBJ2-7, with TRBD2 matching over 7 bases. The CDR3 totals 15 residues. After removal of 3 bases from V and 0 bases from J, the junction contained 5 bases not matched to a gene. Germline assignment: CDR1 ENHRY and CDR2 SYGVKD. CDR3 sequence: CAISDSGHDSYEQYF. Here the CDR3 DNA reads TGTGCCATCAGTGATAGCGGGCACGACTCCTACGAGCAGTACTTC.

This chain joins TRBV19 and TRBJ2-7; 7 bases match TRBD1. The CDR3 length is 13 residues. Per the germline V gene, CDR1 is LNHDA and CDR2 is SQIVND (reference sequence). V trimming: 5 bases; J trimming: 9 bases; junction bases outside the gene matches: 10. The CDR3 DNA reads TGTGCCAGTAGTTGGGGACAGTCCTTCGGGCAGTACTTC. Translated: CASSWGQSFGQYF.

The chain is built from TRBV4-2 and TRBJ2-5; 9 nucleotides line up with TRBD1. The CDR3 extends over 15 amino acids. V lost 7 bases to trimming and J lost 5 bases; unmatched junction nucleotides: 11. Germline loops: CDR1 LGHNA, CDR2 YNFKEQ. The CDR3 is CASTTGGATGETQYF. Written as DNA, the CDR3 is TGTGCCAGCACCACAGGGGGCGCAACGGGGGAGACCCAGTACTTC.

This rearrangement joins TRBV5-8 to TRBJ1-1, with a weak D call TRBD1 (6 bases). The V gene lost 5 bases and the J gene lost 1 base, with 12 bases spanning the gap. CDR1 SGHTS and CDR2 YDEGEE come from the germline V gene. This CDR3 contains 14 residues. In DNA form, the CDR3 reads TGTGCCAGCAGTAAAGACAGGAGGAACACTGAAGCTTTCTTT. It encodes CASSKDRRNTEAFF.

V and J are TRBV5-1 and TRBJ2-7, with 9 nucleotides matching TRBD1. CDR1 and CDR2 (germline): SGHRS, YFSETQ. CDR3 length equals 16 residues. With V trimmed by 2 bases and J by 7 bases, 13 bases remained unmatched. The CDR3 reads CASSFSSGQGGKEQYF. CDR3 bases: TGCGCCAGCAGCTTCTCATCGGGACAGGGAGGGAAAGAGCAGTACTTC. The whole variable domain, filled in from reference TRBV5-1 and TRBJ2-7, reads KAGVTQTPRYLIKTRGQQVTLSCSPISGHRSVSWYQQTPGQGLQFLFEYFSETQRNKGNFPGRFSGRQFSNSRSEMNVSTLELGDSALYLCASSFSSGQGGKEQYFGPGTRLTVT.

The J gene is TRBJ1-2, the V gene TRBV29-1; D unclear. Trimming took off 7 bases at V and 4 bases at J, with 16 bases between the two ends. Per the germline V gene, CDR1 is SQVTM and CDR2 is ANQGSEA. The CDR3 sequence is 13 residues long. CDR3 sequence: CSAQRDSPYGYTF. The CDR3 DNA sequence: TGCAGCGCGCAACGAGATAGCCCCTATGGCTACACCTTC.

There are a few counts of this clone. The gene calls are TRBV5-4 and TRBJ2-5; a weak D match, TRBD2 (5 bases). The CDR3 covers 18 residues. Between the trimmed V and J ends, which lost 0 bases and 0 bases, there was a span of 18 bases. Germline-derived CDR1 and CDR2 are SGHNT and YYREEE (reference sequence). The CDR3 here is CASSLGGVMVRDQETQYF. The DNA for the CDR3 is TGTGCCAGCAGCTTGGGAGGTGTTATGGTGAGGGACCAAGAGACCCAGTACTTC.

The CDR3 is CASSQAGTSASYEQYF. The CDR3 DNA is TGTGCCAGCAGCCAAGCCGGGACTAGTGCCTCCTACGAGCAGTACTTC. The chain recombines TRBV4-2 with TRBJ2-7; 8 bases are a match to TRBD2. Trimming at V came to 1 base and at J to 0 bases, leaving 5 bases not matched to a gene. CDR1 and CDR2 from the germline V gene are LGHNA and YNFKEQ. The CDR3 contains 16 residues.

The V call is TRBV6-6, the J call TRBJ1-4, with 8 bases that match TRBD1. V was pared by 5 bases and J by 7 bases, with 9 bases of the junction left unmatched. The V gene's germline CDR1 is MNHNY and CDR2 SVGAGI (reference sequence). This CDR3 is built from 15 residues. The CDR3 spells CASSLGTGWVEKLFF. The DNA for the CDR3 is TGTGCCAGCAGTCTGGGGACAGGATGGGTTGAAAAACTGTTTTTT.

The CDR3 reads CASSFQGAGANVLTF. The CDR3 region has the DNA TGTGCCAGTAGTTTCCAGGGGGCCGGGGCCAACGTCCTGACTTTC. The chain employs TRBV19 and TRBJ2-6, with 8 bases matching TRBD1. The V gene end was trimmed by 5 bases and the J gene end by 4 bases; junction bases not matched to a gene: 4. This CDR3 has 15 amino acids. Germline lookup yields CDR1 LNHDA and CDR2 SQIVND (reference sequence).

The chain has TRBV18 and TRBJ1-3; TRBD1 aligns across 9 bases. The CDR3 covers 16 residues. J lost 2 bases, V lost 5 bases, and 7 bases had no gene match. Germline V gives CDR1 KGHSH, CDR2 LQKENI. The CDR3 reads CASSSTGQGAGNTIYF. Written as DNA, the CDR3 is TGTGCCAGCTCATCTACGGGACAGGGAGCTGGAAACACCATATATTTT.

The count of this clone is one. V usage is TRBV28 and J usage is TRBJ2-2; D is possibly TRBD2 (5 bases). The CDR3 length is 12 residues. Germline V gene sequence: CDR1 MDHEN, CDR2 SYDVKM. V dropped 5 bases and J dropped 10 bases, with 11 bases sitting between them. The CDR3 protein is CASSPVGLELFF. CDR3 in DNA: TGTGCCAGCAGTCCCGTAGGACTGGAGCTGTTTTTT.

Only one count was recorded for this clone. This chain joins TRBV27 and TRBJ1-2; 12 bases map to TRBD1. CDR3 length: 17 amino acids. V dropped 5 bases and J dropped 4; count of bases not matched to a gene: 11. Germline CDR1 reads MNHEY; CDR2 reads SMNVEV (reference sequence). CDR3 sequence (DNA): TGTGCCAGCAGTCAGGGACAGGGGGCTCTGATAGGCTATGGCTACACCTTC. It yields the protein CASSQGQGALIGYGYTF.

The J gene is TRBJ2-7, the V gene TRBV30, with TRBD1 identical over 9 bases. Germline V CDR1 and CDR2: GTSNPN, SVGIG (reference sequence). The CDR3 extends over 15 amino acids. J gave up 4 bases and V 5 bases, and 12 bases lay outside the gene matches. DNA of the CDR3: TGTGCCTGGGAGTCAGGGACAGGGTTATCGTACGAGCAGTACTTC. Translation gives CAWESGTGLSYEQYF. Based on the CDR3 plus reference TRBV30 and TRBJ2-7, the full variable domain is SQTIHQWPATLVQPVGSPLSLECTVEGTSNPNLYWYRQAAGRGLQLLFYSVGIGQISSEVPQNLSASRPQDRQFILSSKKLLLSDSGFYLCAWESGTGLSYEQYFGPGTRLTVT.

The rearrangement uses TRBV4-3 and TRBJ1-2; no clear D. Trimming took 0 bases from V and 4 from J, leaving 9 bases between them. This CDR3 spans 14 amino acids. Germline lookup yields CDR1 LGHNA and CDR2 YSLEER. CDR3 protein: CASSQDRSGYGYTF. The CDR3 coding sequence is TGCGCCAGCAGCCAAGATAGGTCAGGCTATGGCTACACCTTC.

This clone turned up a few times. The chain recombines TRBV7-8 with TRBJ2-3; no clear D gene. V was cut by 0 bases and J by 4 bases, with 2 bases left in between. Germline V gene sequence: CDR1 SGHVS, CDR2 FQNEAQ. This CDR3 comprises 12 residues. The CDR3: CASSLASDTQYF. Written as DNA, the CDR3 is TGTGCCAGCAGCTTAGCCTCAGATACGCAGTATTTT.

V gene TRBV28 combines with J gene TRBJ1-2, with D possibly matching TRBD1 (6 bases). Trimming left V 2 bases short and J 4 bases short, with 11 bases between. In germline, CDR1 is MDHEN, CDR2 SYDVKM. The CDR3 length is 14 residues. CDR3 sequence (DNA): TGTGCCAGCAGTTTACAGGGGTTTGGCTATGGCTACACCTTC. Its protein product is CASSLQGFGYGYTF.